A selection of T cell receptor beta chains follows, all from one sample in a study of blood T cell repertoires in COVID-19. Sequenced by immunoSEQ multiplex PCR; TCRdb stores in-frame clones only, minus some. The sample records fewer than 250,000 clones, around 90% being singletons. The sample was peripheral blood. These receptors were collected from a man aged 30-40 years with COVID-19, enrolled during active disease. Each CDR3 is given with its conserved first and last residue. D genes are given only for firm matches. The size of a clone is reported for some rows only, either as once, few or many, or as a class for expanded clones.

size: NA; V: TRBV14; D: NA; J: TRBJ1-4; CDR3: CASSQGFMRRNEKLFF; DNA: TGTGCCAGCAGCCAAGGTTTCATGCGGAGGAATGAAAAACTGTTTTTT
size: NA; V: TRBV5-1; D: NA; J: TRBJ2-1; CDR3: CASSVELDSANEQFF; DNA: TGCGCCAGCAGCGTCGAACTAGATTCGGCCAATGAGCAGTTCTTC
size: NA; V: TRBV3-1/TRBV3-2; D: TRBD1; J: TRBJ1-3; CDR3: CASSQAWDRERNTIYF; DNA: TGTGCCAGCAGCCAAGCTTGGGACAGGGAACGAAACACCATATATTTT
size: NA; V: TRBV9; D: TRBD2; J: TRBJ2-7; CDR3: CASSPGGTIYEQYF; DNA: TGTGCCAGCAGCCCCGGGGGGACCATCTACGAGCAGTACTTC
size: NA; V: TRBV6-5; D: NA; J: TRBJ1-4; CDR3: CASSYSGPRKEKLFF; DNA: TGTGCCAGCAGTTACTCGGGCCCTCGGAAGGAAAAACTGTTTTTT
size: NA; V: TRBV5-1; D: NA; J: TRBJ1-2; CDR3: CASSDRGTYGYTF; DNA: TGCGCCAGCAGCGACCGGGGGACTTATGGCTACACCTTC
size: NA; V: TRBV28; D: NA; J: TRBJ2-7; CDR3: CASSLEGSYEQYF; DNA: TGTGCCAGCAGTTTGGAGGGCTCCTACGAGCAGTACTTC
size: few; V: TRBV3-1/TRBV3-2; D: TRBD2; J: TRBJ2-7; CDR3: CASSLSGTRSYEQYF; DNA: TGTGCCAGCAGCCTCTCCGGGACTAGATCGTACGAGCAGTACTTC
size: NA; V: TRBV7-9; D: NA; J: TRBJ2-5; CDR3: CASSPIAQTFAETQYF; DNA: TGTGCCAGCAGCCCCATTGCACAGACCTTCGCCGAGACCCAGTACTTC
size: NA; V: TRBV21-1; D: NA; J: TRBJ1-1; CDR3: CASSKDRLNTEAFF; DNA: TGTGCCAGCAGCAAAGACAGATTGAACACTGAAGCTTTCTTT
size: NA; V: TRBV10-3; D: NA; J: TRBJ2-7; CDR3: CAIRDKTYEQYF; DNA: TGTGCCATCAGAGACAAGACCTACGAGCAGTACTTC
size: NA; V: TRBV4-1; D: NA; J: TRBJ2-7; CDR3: CASSQPTASSYEQYF; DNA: TGCGCCAGCAGCCAACCGACAGCAAGCTCCTACGAGCAGTACTTC
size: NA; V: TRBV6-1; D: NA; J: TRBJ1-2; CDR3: CASSEQKYGYTF; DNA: TGTGCCAGCAGTGAACAGAAATATGGCTACACCTTC
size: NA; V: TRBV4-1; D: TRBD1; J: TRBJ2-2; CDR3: CASSQTGTGGANTGELFF; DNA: TGCGCCAGCAGCCAAACCGGGACAGGGGGCGCGAACACCGGGGAGCTGTTTTTT
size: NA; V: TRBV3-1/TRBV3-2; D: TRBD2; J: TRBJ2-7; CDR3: CASSHLAGEHYEQYF; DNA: TGTGCCAGCAGCCACCTAGCGGGGGAACACTACGAGCAGTACTTC